Listed here are 21 T cell receptor beta chains from one sample, sequenced in a study of CD8 T cells in ankylosing spondylitis. TCRdb fed the 5' RACE reads into MiXCR, producing one record per CDR3 protein. The sample carries 250,000 or so distinct CDR3 sequences, roughly a quarter recorded once. The source material was blood, either unsorted or a sorted T cell fraction (not recorded which). These receptors originate from a male donor with ankylosing spondylitis or in good health (not recorded which).

The chain combines TRBV5-1 with TRBJ2-5, with D possibly TRBD1 on 5 matching bases. CDR3 length: 18 amino acids. Germline lookup yields CDR1 SGHRS and CDR2 YFSETQ. V shed 0 bases and J shed 5 bases, with 23 bases lying between them. CDR3 in amino acids: CASSLGGETESIRETQYF. DNA of the CDR3: TGCGCCAGCAGCTTGGGGGGCGAAACCGAATCAATTCGGGAGACCCAGTACTTC.

The V call is TRBV4-1, the J call TRBJ1-5; possibly TRBD1 for D (6 bases). V lost 3 bases to trimming and J lost 0 bases, with 15 bases between them. The V gene's germline CDR1 is MGHRA and CDR2 YSYEKL. The CDR3 is 17 amino acids. The chain's CDR3 is CASSHGGGTYSNQPQHF. CDR3 nucleotide sequence: TGCGCCAGCAGCCATGGAGGGGGGACCTATAGCAATCAGCCCCAGCATTTT.

The genes are TRBV29-1 and TRBJ2-7; the match to TRBD1 covers 10 bases. Germline values: CDR1 SQVTM, CDR2 ANQGSEA. The CDR3 runs 13 residues. Trimming cost V 4 bases and J 6 bases; bases outside gene matches: 6. CDR3 sequence: CSVVRQGAGEQYF. The CDR3 coding sequence is TGCAGCGTTGTACGACAGGGGGCGGGCGAGCAGTACTTC.

This clonotype has ten or more counts. V gene TRBV29-1 combines with J gene TRBJ1-2; maybe TRBD1 (6 bases). The V gene's germline CDR1 is SQVTM and CDR2 ANQGSEA. The CDR3 runs 11 residues. The germline V and J ends were trimmed by 3 bases and 4 bases, with 6 bases remaining between them. The CDR3 coding sequence is TGCAGCGTTGACAGGGGCTATGGCTACACCTTC. This codes for CSVDRGYGYTF.

The chain combines TRBV20-1 with TRBJ2-7, with a tentative D call TRBD2 (6 bases). CDR3 length: 15 amino acids. With 3 bases removed from V and 2 bases from J, the gap between germline ends came to 17 bases. Germline V gives CDR1 DFQATT, CDR2 SNEGSKA (reference sequence). The CDR3 DNA follows: TGCAGTGCTAGCTTTGGGGGGACCTCTACCTACGAGCAGTACTTC. As protein: CSASFGGTSTYEQYF.

The chain employs TRBV10-3 and TRBJ2-1; TRBD2 matches at 10 bases. The J segment lost 2 bases and the V segment lost 5 bases, leaving 9 bases of the junction unmatched. The germline V gene encodes CDR1 ENHRY and CDR2 SYGVKD. The length of the CDR3 is 17 residues. CDR3 region: CAISPISGGTTYNEQFF. The CDR3 DNA sequence: TGTGCCATCAGTCCGATTAGCGGGGGGACAACCTACAATGAGCAGTTCTTC.

This clonotype was recorded many times. The CDR3 region is CASSPGVAETQYF. The CDR3 bases are TGTGCCAGCAGCCCGGGGGTAGCGGAGACCCAGTACTTC. The genes are TRBV7-2 and TRBJ2-5; TRBD2 might be the D (6 bases). The CDR3 runs to 13 residues. Germline lookup yields CDR1 SGHTA and CDR2 FQGNSA. The V end lost 5 bases, the J end lost 5 bases, and 12 bases lay between the germline ends. The whole variable domain, filled in from reference TRBV7-2 and TRBJ2-5, reads GAGVSQSPSNKVTEKGKDVELRCDPISGHTALYWYRQSLGQGLEFLIYFQGNSAPDKSGLPSDRFSAERTGGSVSTLTIQRTQQEDSAVYLCASSPGVAETQYFGPGTRLLVL.

The V gene is TRBV18, the J gene TRBJ2-7, with unresolved D. Germline-derived CDR1 and CDR2 are KGHSH and LQKENI. This CDR3 region has 14 residues. Trimming shortened V by 2 bases and J by 0 bases, and 8 bases separated the two germline ends. The CDR3 sequence: CASSPFPVSYEQYF. The CDR3 bases are TGTGCCAGCTCACCATTTCCCGTCTCCTACGAGCAGTACTTC.

There are many counts of this clonotype. The chain carries TRBV29-1 and TRBJ2-7, with a possible D match to TRBD1 (6 bases). The germline gives CDR1 SQVTM, CDR2 ANQGSEA. The CDR3 sequence is 13 residues long. The ends were cut back, 0 bases at V and 7 bases at J, with 13 bases in the middle. The CDR3 sequence is CSVEDQQGREQYF. CDR3 nucleotide sequence: TGCAGCGTTGAAGATCAACAGGGTAGGGAGCAGTACTTC.

This clonotype was found a few times. J is TRBJ2-3 and V is TRBV12-3 or TRBV12-4, with D perhaps matching TRBD2 (5 bases). Trimming took 0 bases from V and 2 from J, leaving 12 bases between them. This CDR3 region has 16 residues. The CDR3: CASSLARVRVTDTQYF. Written as DNA, the CDR3 is TGTGCCAGCAGTTTAGCGAGGGTGAGGGTCACAGATACGCAGTATTTT.

This clonotype was seen only a few times. J is TRBJ2-3 and V is TRBV7-3, with no clear D. Germline V lookup: CDR1 SGHTA, CDR2 FQGTGA. The CDR3 spans 15 residues. V lost 2 bases and J 1 base, leaving 10 bases between the germline ends. For the CDR3, the DNA is TGTGCCAGCAGCTTATCCGGTCACGGCACAGATACGCAGTATTTT. It translates to CASSLSGHGTDTQYF.

The V and J genes are TRBV29-1 and TRBJ2-3; D is undetermined. The CDR3 totals 15 residues. CDR1 is SQVTM, CDR2 ANQGSEA, per germline. Between the trimmed V and J ends, which lost 3 bases and 0 bases, there was a span of 13 bases. CDR3 nucleotides: TGCAGCGTTGACTTGCCGGAGACTAGCACAGATACGCAGTATTTT. Protein sequence: CSVDLPETSTDTQYF.

J is TRBJ2-3 and V is TRBV12-3 or TRBV12-4; TRBD2 might be the D (6 bases). Trimming cost V 1 base and J 5 bases, with 13 bases left between them. CDR3 length: 15 residues. The CDR3, as DNA: TGTGCCAGCAGTTTAGATCGGGTCGGGGGAGATACGCAGTATTTT. Amino acid sequence: CASSLDRVGGDTQYF.

This clonotype appeared many times. The V and J genes are TRBV5-1 and TRBJ1-1, with TRBD1 as a possible D gene (5 bases). Looked up from germline, CDR1 is SGHRS and CDR2 is YFSETQ. The CDR3 is 15 residues long. Trimming removed 3 bases at V and 3 bases at J, with 15 bases between. This CDR3 reads CASSSPKGYDTEAFF. The CDR3 nucleotides are TGCGCCAGCAGCTCCCCAAAGGGGTATGACACTGAAGCTTTCTTT.

This chain links TRBV20-1 with TRBJ2-3; D is undetermined. Trimming took 3 bases from V and 1 from J, leaving 17 bases between them. The CDR3 has 16 residues. Germline V CDR1 and CDR2: DFQATT, SNEGSKA (reference sequence). CDR3 sequence (DNA): TGCAGTGCTAGGTCTCTGGGCAGGTCCGGCACAGATACGCAGTATTTT. Protein product: CSARSLGRSGTDTQYF.

Many counts were recorded for this clonotype. The CDR3 sequence is CATSRVDEQFF. The CDR3 nucleotides read TGTGCCACCAGTCGAGTCGATGAGCAGTTCTTC. The chain combines TRBV24-1 with TRBJ2-1; D ambiguous. Trimming left V 6 bases short and J 8 bases short, with 7 bases between. Germline V gene data show CDR1 as KGHDR and CDR2 as SFDVKD. The length of the CDR3 is 11 residues.

The rearrangement joins TRBV7-8 to TRBJ2-5, with unresolved D. Germline assignment: CDR1 SGHVS and CDR2 FQNEAQ. The CDR3 is 12 amino acids. V dropped 1 base and J dropped 7 bases, with 7 bases sitting between them. The CDR3: CASSLGLGTQYF. In DNA form, the CDR3 reads TGTGCCAGCAGCTTAGGGCTAGGGACCCAGTACTTC.

This clonotype was counted only a few times. The chain carries TRBV20-1 and TRBJ2-1, with 11 positions matching TRBD2. Germline V CDR1 and CDR2: DFQATT, SNEGSKA (reference sequence). The CDR3 consists of 13 residues. CDR3 sequence: CSNLAGGTNEQFF. CDR3 bases: TGCAGCAACCTAGCGGGGGGAACCAATGAGCAGTTCTTC.

This clonotype was picked up a small number of times. The chain's CDR3 is CSARSQGAGEKLFF. In nucleotides, the CDR3 is TGCAGTGCTAGATCACAGGGGGCAGGTGAAAAACTGTTTTTT. The chain is built from TRBV20-1 and TRBJ1-4; 9 bases are a match to TRBD1. The V and J ends lost 2 bases and 7 bases, in that order; junction bases with no gene match: 5. Looked up from germline, CDR1 is DFQATT and CDR2 is SNEGSKA (reference sequence). CDR3 size: 14 residues.

This clonotype was counted ten times or more. The CDR3 sequence is CASSPRQFETQYF. CDR3 bases: TGTGCCAGCAGTCCAAGACAGTTTGAGACCCAGTACTTC. The rearrangement uses TRBV12-3 or TRBV12-4 and TRBJ2-5, with D perhaps TRBD1 (5 bases). With 5 bases removed from V and 5 bases from J, the gap between germline ends came to 12 bases. The CDR3 covers 13 residues.

Only a few counts were recorded for this clonotype. V and J are TRBV20-1 and TRBJ2-3; D gene uncertain. CDR3 length: 14 amino acids. V was trimmed by 6 bases and J by 6 bases, leaving 19 bases between them. Germline loops: CDR1 DFQATT, CDR2 SNEGSKA (reference sequence). The CDR3 DNA reads TGCAGTGCGGAAGGGATTCCAGCGTGGGATACGCAGTATTTT. Protein sequence: CSAEGIPAWDTQYF.